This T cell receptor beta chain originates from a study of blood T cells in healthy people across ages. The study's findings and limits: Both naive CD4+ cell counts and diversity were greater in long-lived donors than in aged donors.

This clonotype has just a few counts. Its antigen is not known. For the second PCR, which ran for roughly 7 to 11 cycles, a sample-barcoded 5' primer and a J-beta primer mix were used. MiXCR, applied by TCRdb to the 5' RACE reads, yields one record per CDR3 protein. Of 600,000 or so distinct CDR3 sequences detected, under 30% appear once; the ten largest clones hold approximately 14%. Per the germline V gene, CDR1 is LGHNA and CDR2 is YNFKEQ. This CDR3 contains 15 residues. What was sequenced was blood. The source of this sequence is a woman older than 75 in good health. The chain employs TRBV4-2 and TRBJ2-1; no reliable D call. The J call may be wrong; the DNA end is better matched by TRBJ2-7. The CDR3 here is CASSQDGQVNNEQYF. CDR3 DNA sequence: TGTGCCAGCAGCCAAGACGGCCAGGTGAACAATGAGCAGTACTTC.